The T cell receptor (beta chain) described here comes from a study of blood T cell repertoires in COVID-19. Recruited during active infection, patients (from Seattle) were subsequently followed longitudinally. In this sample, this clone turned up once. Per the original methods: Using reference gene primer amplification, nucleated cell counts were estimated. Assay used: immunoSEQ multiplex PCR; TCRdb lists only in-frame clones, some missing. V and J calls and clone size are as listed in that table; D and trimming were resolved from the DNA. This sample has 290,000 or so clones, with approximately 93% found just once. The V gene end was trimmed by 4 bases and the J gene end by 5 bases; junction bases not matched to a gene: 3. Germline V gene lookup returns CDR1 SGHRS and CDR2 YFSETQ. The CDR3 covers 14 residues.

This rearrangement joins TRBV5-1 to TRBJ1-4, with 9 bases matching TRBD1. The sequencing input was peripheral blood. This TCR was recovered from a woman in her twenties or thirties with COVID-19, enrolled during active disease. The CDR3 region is CASSPGTGNEKLFF. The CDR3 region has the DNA TGCGCCAGCAGCCCCGGGACAGGGAATGAAAAACTGTTTTTT.